Each of the 8 T cell receptor beta chains below was sequenced from the same sample in a study of cytomegalovirus exposure and HLA in healthy donors. Primers included in the PCR were 60 Vbeta and 13 Jbeta primers. Profiling relied on immunoSEQ multiplex PCR, and the TCRdb table lists in-frame clones only, not all of them. The table shows 200,000 or so clones, with just under 80% occurring only once. Sequenced material: PBMCs. The receptors shown here come from a young woman in good health and CMV-seropositive.

V gene TRBV7-8 combines with J gene TRBJ2-3; 11 bases are shared with TRBD2. V shed 5 bases, J shed 5 bases, and the junction held 24 bases outside the gene matches. Per the germline V gene, CDR1 is SGHVS and CDR2 is FQNEAQ. The CDR3 spans 21 residues. The CDR3 DNA follows: TGTGCCAGCAGCCATCGATCCCCTAGGGGCTTAGCGGGGGGGCCGGGAGATACGCAGTATTTT. Protein sequence: CASSHRSPRGLAGGPGDTQYF.

The chain employs TRBV5-6 and TRBJ1-6, with D unresolved. The CDR3 loop spans 12 amino acids. Germline loops: CDR1 SGHDT, CDR2 YYEEEE. CDR3 loop: CASSLLDSPLHF. The CDR3 coding sequence is TGTGCTAGTTCCCTCCTAGATTCACCCCTCCACTTT.

This chain links TRBV5-6 with TRBJ1-3; TRBD1 matches 7 bases. The length of the CDR3 is 15 residues. With V trimmed by 5 bases and J by 2 bases, 7 bases remained unmatched. Germline CDR1 and CDR2: SGHDT and YYEEEE. The CDR3 is CASSFGGTAGNTIYF. CDR3 coding DNA: TGTGCCAGCAGTTTTGGGGGGACAGCTGGAAACACCATATATTTT.

This chain uses TRBV6-5 with TRBJ2-2; possibly TRBD1 for D (6 bases). CDR3 size: 14 residues. Germline V gives CDR1 MNHEY, CDR2 SVGAGI. V was cut by 11 bases and J by 1 base, with 14 bases left in between. As DNA, the CDR3 is TGTGCCTCCAGCAGGGGAGAGAACACCGGGGAGCTGTTTTTT. As protein: CASSRGENTGELFF.

The chain couples TRBV10-3 to TRBJ2-1, with 9 bases that match TRBD2. This CDR3 comprises 15 residues. Per germline, CDR1 ENHRY and CDR2 SYGVKD. Unmatched junction bases numbered 11, after V lost 6 bases and J lost 8 bases. CDR3 nucleotide sequence: TGTGCCATCAGGGTCCTAGCGGGGTCAAGGGATGAGCAGTTCTTC. Translation: CAIRVLAGSRDEQFF.

This chain uses TRBV2 with TRBJ1-2; TRBD1 might be the D (6 bases). This CDR3 has 15 amino acids. The germline CDR1 and CDR2 sequences are SNHLY and FYNNEI. Trimming removed 6 bases at V and 2 bases at J, with 16 bases between. The CDR3 DNA reads TGTGCCAGCAGGGTTGGCCCGGACAGCAACTATGGCTACACCTTC. It yields the protein CASRVGPDSNYGYTF.

This chain links TRBV4-3 with TRBJ1-6; tentative D call: TRBD1 (6 bases). The length of the CDR3 is 15 residues. Germline CDR1 and CDR2: LGHNA and YSLEER. Trimming took off 0 bases at V and 10 bases at J, with 13 bases between the two ends. This CDR3 reads CASSQDQGRVSPLHF. CDR3 in DNA: TGCGCCAGCAGCCAAGATCAGGGGAGAGTGTCACCCCTCCACTTT.

The chain has TRBV9 and TRBJ1-6; 10 nucleotides agree with TRBD1. Germline V gene data show CDR1 as SGDLS and CDR2 as YYNGEE. Trimming removed 4 bases from V and 8 bases from J; junction bases left unmatched: 6. This CDR3 spans 15 amino acids. CDR3 bases: TGTGCCAGCAGCTCCCGGACAGGGGGGGATTCACCCCTCCACTTT. Residues: CASSSRTGGDSPLHF.